This is a list of T cell receptor beta chains from one sample in a study of spatial heterogeneity in lung cancer. TCRdb re-derived calls from the 5' RACE reads in MiXCR, one entry per CDR3 protein. Of roughly 79,000 distinct CDR3 sequences in the sample, roughly 12% are singletons; the top ten hold around 4.3%. The input for sequencing was PBMCs, taken at surgery. Receptors originate from a male donor with early-stage non-small cell lung cancer. Each CDR3 is given with its conserved first and last residue. Fields, in order: J gene, D gene, V gene, clone size, CDR3 protein, CDR3 DNA. The D gene is left open where the match is weak. The size entry is marked missing in some rows and otherwise reads once, few, many or a size class.

j_call: TRBJ2-3
d_call: -
v_call: TRBV29-1
clone_size: -
cdr3_aa: CSVEGADGDTDTQYF
cdr3_nt: TGCAGCGTTGAAGGTGCTGATGGGGACACAGATACGCAGTATTTT

j_call: TRBJ1-2
d_call: -
v_call: TRBV6-6
clone_size: few
cdr3_aa: CASSYESDSYGYTF
cdr3_nt: TGTGCCAGCAGTTACGAATCGGACAGCTATGGCTACACCTTC

j_call: TRBJ2-2
d_call: TRBD1
v_call: TRBV7-8
clone_size: -
cdr3_aa: CASSRTGGGGELFF
cdr3_nt: TGTGCCAGCAGCCGGACAGGGGGCGGCGGGGAGCTGTTTTTT

j_call: TRBJ1-6
d_call: -
v_call: TRBV7-9
clone_size: many
cdr3_aa: CASSARTTNRSPLHF
cdr3_nt: TGTGCCAGCAGCGCGAGGACAACCAATCGGTCACCCCTCCACTTT

j_call: TRBJ2-1
d_call: -
v_call: TRBV12-3/TRBV12-4
clone_size: few
cdr3_aa: CASSRDTGQNEQFF
cdr3_nt: TGTGCCAGCAGCCGGGACACGGGTCAAAATGAGCAGTTCTTC

j_call: TRBJ2-2
d_call: -
v_call: TRBV11-2
clone_size: -
cdr3_aa: CASSPGRRTGELFF
cdr3_nt: TGTGCCAGCAGCCCGGGGAGACGGACCGGGGAGCTGTTTTTT

j_call: TRBJ2-3
d_call: TRBD2
v_call: TRBV2
clone_size: -
cdr3_aa: CASSSERLAGTDTQYF
cdr3_nt: TGTGCCAGCAGTTCCGAGAGACTAGCGGGCACAGATACGCAGTATTTT

j_call: TRBJ2-2
d_call: TRBD1
v_call: TRBV11-1
clone_size: many
cdr3_aa: CASSSTGGGTGELFF
cdr3_nt: TGTGCCAGCAGCTCGACAGGGGGCGGCACCGGGGAGCTGTTTTTT

j_call: TRBJ2-1
d_call: TRBD1
v_call: TRBV15
clone_size: few
cdr3_aa: CATSRDRGGDEQFF
cdr3_nt: TGTGCCACCAGCAGAGATAGAGGGGGCGATGAGCAGTTCTTC

j_call: TRBJ2-2
d_call: TRBD2
v_call: TRBV5-1
clone_size: many
cdr3_aa: CASSWIASGSGTGELFF
cdr3_nt: TGCGCCAGCAGCTGGATCGCTAGCGGGAGTGGTACCGGGGAGCTGTTTTTT

j_call: TRBJ2-7
d_call: TRBD1
v_call: TRBV11-2
clone_size: few
cdr3_aa: CASSYDRDRAEQYF
cdr3_nt: TGTGCCAGCAGCTACGACCGGGACAGGGCCGAGCAGTACTTC

j_call: TRBJ2-1
d_call: -
v_call: TRBV30
clone_size: -
cdr3_aa: CAWSVGVRAVSNYEQFF
cdr3_nt: TGTGCCTGGAGTGTAGGGGTCCGGGCGGTGTCCAACTATGAGCAGTTCTTC

j_call: TRBJ2-1
d_call: -
v_call: TRBV24-1
clone_size: few
cdr3_aa: CATSDLYGTHNEQFF
cdr3_nt: TGTGCCACCAGTGATCTATACGGGACTCACAATGAGCAGTTCTTC

j_call: TRBJ2-1
d_call: TRBD2
v_call: TRBV6-2/TRBV6-3
clone_size: few
cdr3_aa: CASRNLAGDYNEQFF
cdr3_nt: TGTGCCAGCCGTAATCTAGCGGGAGACTACAATGAGCAGTTCTTC

j_call: TRBJ2-5
d_call: -
v_call: TRBV10-1
clone_size: few
cdr3_aa: CASSGDSGQETQYF
cdr3_nt: TGCGCCAGCAGTGGTGATAGCGGACAAGAGACCCAGTACTTC

j_call: TRBJ2-2
d_call: -
v_call: TRBV10-3
clone_size: few
cdr3_aa: CATSGAENTGELFF
cdr3_nt: TGTGCCACTTCAGGGGCAGAGAACACCGGGGAGCTGTTTTTT

j_call: TRBJ1-1
d_call: TRBD1
v_call: TRBV5-1
clone_size: -
cdr3_aa: CTSIGQGVTTEAFF
cdr3_nt: TGCACCAGCATCGGGCAGGGGGTAACAACTGAAGCTTTCTTT

j_call: TRBJ1-2
d_call: -
v_call: TRBV9
clone_size: few
cdr3_aa: CASSPGMEGRFGYTF
cdr3_nt: TGTGCCAGCAGCCCAGGGATGGAGGGACGGTTTGGCTACACCTTC

j_call: TRBJ1-1
d_call: -
v_call: TRBV29-1
clone_size: few
cdr3_aa: CSVEGRQGRGTEAFF
cdr3_nt: TGCAGCGTTGAAGGGAGGCAGGGTCGTGGCACTGAAGCTTTCTTT

j_call: TRBJ1-4
d_call: -
v_call: TRBV2
clone_size: -
cdr3_aa: CASSEVSATNEKLFF
cdr3_nt: TGTGCCAGCAGTGAGGTCAGCGCAACTAATGAAAAACTGTTTTTT

j_call: TRBJ2-1
d_call: TRBD2
v_call: TRBV4-1
clone_size: medium-sized
cdr3_aa: CASSQDELAGGAFF
cdr3_nt: TGCGCCAGCAGCCAAGATGAACTAGCGGGAGGGGCGTTCTTC

j_call: TRBJ2-7
d_call: TRBD1
v_call: TRBV6-1
clone_size: -
cdr3_aa: CASSEWDRYSYEQYF
cdr3_nt: TGTGCCAGCAGTGAATGGGACAGATACTCCTACGAGCAGTACTTC

j_call: TRBJ1-1
d_call: -
v_call: TRBV30
clone_size: many
cdr3_aa: CAWSVMGGAFF
cdr3_nt: TGTGCCTGGAGTGTAATGGGGGGGGCTTTCTTT

j_call: TRBJ2-1
d_call: -
v_call: TRBV29-1
clone_size: -
cdr3_aa: CSVEGGTVLSYNEQFF
cdr3_nt: TGCAGCGTTGAAGGTGGAACAGTTTTATCCTACAATGAGCAGTTCTTC

j_call: TRBJ1-1
d_call: -
v_call: TRBV30
clone_size: few
cdr3_aa: CAWTRGGGGTEAFF
cdr3_nt: TGTGCCTGGACGAGAGGTGGGGGAGGCACTGAAGCTTTCTTT

j_call: TRBJ1-3
d_call: -
v_call: TRBV19
clone_size: -
cdr3_aa: CASGQYTIYF
cdr3_nt: TGTGCCAGTGGGCAATACACCATATATTTT

j_call: TRBJ2-3
d_call: -
v_call: TRBV6-5
clone_size: -
cdr3_aa: CASRRSGTSTDTQYF
cdr3_nt: TGTGCCAGCAGACGTAGCGGTACTAGCACAGATACGCAGTATTTT

j_call: TRBJ2-7
d_call: TRBD2
v_call: TRBV20-1
clone_size: -
cdr3_aa: CSAIPGGSSYEQYF
cdr3_nt: TGCAGTGCTATCCCCGGCGGGAGCTCCTACGAGCAGTACTTC

j_call: TRBJ2-5
d_call: -
v_call: TRBV13
clone_size: many
cdr3_aa: CASSLGRGQETQYF
cdr3_nt: TGTGCCAGCAGCTTAGGCCGGGGACAAGAGACCCAGTACTTC

j_call: TRBJ2-3
d_call: TRBD1
v_call: TRBV29-1
clone_size: many
cdr3_aa: CSVDGQGPDTQYF
cdr3_nt: TGCAGCGTCGATGGACAGGGGCCAGATACGCAGTATTTT

j_call: TRBJ1-5
d_call: -
v_call: TRBV5-6
clone_size: -
cdr3_aa: CASSLDGGGNQPQHF
cdr3_nt: TGTGCCAGCAGCTTGGACGGAGGAGGCAATCAGCCCCAGCATTTT

j_call: TRBJ1-2
d_call: TRBD1
v_call: TRBV7-2
clone_size: many
cdr3_aa: CASSIQTGANYGYTF
cdr3_nt: TGTGCCAGCAGCATTCAGACAGGGGCAAACTATGGCTACACCTTC

j_call: TRBJ1-1
d_call: TRBD1
v_call: TRBV12-3/TRBV12-4
clone_size: few
cdr3_aa: CASSSTGGLMNTEAFF
cdr3_nt: TGTGCCAGCAGTTCTACAGGGGGCTTGATGAACACTGAAGCTTTCTTT

j_call: TRBJ2-5
d_call: -
v_call: TRBV6-2/TRBV6-3
clone_size: -
cdr3_aa: CASSYAGAGRETQYF
cdr3_nt: TGTGCCAGCAGTTACGCAGGGGCGGGACGAGAGACCCAGTACTTC

j_call: TRBJ2-2
d_call: -
v_call: TRBV18
clone_size: -
cdr3_aa: CASSPPSGGPVELFF
cdr3_nt: TGTGCCAGCTCACCACCCAGCGGAGGACCGGTCGAGCTGTTTTTT

j_call: TRBJ2-1
d_call: -
v_call: TRBV11-2
clone_size: -
cdr3_aa: CASSLGIPDSYNEQFF
cdr3_nt: TGTGCCAGCAGCTTAGGTATCCCGGACTCCTACAATGAGCAGTTCTTC

j_call: TRBJ2-5
d_call: -
v_call: TRBV21-1
clone_size: few
cdr3_aa: CASSDTGDQETQYF
cdr3_nt: TGTGCCAGCAGCGATACAGGAGACCAAGAGACCCAGTACTTC

j_call: TRBJ2-1
d_call: -
v_call: TRBV2
clone_size: -
cdr3_aa: CASREQLPNEQFF
cdr3_nt: TGTGCCAGCAGGGAACAGTTACCCAATGAGCAGTTCTTC

j_call: TRBJ2-3
d_call: -
v_call: TRBV7-2
clone_size: -
cdr3_aa: CASGAYTDTQYF
cdr3_nt: TGTGCCAGCGGCGCTTACACAGATACGCAGTATTTT

j_call: TRBJ2-7
d_call: TRBD1
v_call: TRBV20-1
clone_size: -
cdr3_aa: CSASDGQANSYEQYF
cdr3_nt: TGCAGTGCTAGCGACGGACAGGCCAACTCCTACGAGCAGTACTTC

j_call: TRBJ2-1
d_call: TRBD2
v_call: TRBV10-3
clone_size: few
cdr3_aa: CATGEGSGRNEQFF
cdr3_nt: TGTGCCACGGGGGAAGGTAGCGGGAGAAATGAGCAGTTCTTC

j_call: TRBJ2-1
d_call: TRBD2
v_call: TRBV7-3
clone_size: few
cdr3_aa: CASSLAGDLQFF
cdr3_nt: TGTGCCAGCAGCTTAGCGGGGGACTTGCAGTTCTTC

j_call: TRBJ2-7
d_call: -
v_call: TRBV20-1
clone_size: many
cdr3_aa: CSARDRVGGQLYEQYF
cdr3_nt: TGCAGTGCTAGAGATAGGGTTGGCGGGCAGCTTTACGAGCAGTACTTC

j_call: TRBJ2-7
d_call: -
v_call: TRBV5-1
clone_size: few
cdr3_aa: CASSLEGGRRTYEQYF
cdr3_nt: TGCGCCAGCAGCTTGGAGGGGGGTAGGAGGACCTACGAGCAGTACTTC

j_call: TRBJ1-2
d_call: -
v_call: TRBV7-8
clone_size: few
cdr3_aa: CASSLVLGNYGYTF
cdr3_nt: TGTGCCAGCAGCTTAGTTCTGGGCAACTATGGCTACACCTTC

j_call: TRBJ2-1
d_call: TRBD2
v_call: TRBV6-5
clone_size: -
cdr3_aa: CASSYSHPGLARTYNEQFF
cdr3_nt: TGTGCCAGCAGTTACTCTCACCCCGGACTAGCGCGAACCTACAATGAGCAGTTCTTC

j_call: TRBJ2-1
d_call: TRBD2
v_call: TRBV2
clone_size: many
cdr3_aa: CASSALAGVNYNEQFF
cdr3_nt: TGTGCCAGCAGTGCACTAGCGGGAGTAAATTACAATGAGCAGTTCTTC

j_call: TRBJ2-1
d_call: -
v_call: TRBV4-1
clone_size: few
cdr3_aa: CASSQDIALREQFF
cdr3_nt: TGCGCCAGCAGCCAAGATATTGCGCTCCGGGAGCAGTTCTTC

j_call: TRBJ1-1
d_call: -
v_call: TRBV20-1
clone_size: many
cdr3_aa: CSAWGLERRTEAFF
cdr3_nt: TGCAGTGCCTGGGGTTTAGAGAGGCGTACTGAAGCTTTCTTT

j_call: TRBJ1-5
d_call: -
v_call: TRBV6-2/TRBV6-3
clone_size: few
cdr3_aa: CASSYPFGVSNQPQHF
cdr3_nt: TGTGCCAGCAGTTACCCCTTTGGGGTTAGCAATCAGCCCCAGCATTTT